This T cell receptor beta chain emerged from a study of blood T cells in healthy people across ages. For the second PCR, which ran for about 7 to 12 cycles, a sample-barcoded 5' primer and a J-beta primer mix were used. TCRdb reanalysed the 5' RACE reads using MiXCR and keeps one entry per CDR3 protein. The sample has around 1,500,000 distinct CDR3 sequences, 40% to 50% seen once. The CDR3 length is 14 residues. V was cut by 6 bases and J by 2 bases, with 15 bases left in between. The germline CDR1 and CDR2 sequences are DFQATT and SNEGSKA (reference sequence). What was sequenced was blood. The TCR was taken from a woman younger than 35 in good health. The V gene is TRBV20-1, the J gene TRBJ2-3; D call uncertain. The chain's CDR3 is CSASSHKNTDTQYF. As DNA, the CDR3 is TGCAGTGCGAGTAGCCACAAGAACACAGATACGCAGTATTTT.